This T cell receptor beta chain was captured by sequencing in a study of control samples from healthy donors and cancer patients. The CDR3 runs to 13 residues. In germline, CDR1 is GTSNPN, CDR2 SVGIG (reference sequence). After removal of 8 bases from V and 0 bases from J, the junction contained 3 bases not matched to a gene. Using immunoSEQ multiplex PCR, the repertoire was profiled, and TCRdb retains in-frame clones only, with some absent. Counted here are approximately 100,000 clones, 80% to 90% occurring once; the ten biggest clones make up roughly 15%. This sequence was found in a man aged 30 to 39 in good health. The V call is TRBV30, the J call TRBJ2-3; TRBD1 matches 9 bases. Sequenced input: blood. Here the CDR3 reads CAGGTGSTDTQYF. In nucleotides, the CDR3 is TGTGCCGGAGGGACAGGGAGCACAGATACGCAGTATTTT.